These 25 T cell receptor beta chains were all obtained from the same sample, sequenced in a study of cytomegalovirus exposure and HLA in healthy donors. Libraries were prepared by immunoSEQ multiplex PCR; TCRdb keeps only in-frame clonotypes and omits some of them. This sample has 100,000 to 150,000 clones, with around nine tenths found just once. Sequenced sample: PBMCs. The source of these receptors is a woman between 18 and 29 years old in good health and CMV-seronegative.

The J gene is TRBJ2-2, the V gene TRBV7-6; D possibly corresponds to TRBD2 (5 bases). CDR1 SGHVS and CDR2 FNYEAQ come from the germline V gene. The CDR3 has 15 residues. The V end was cut by 1 base, the J end by 1 base, with 7 bases between. CDR3: CASSLEAVNTGELFF. The CDR3 bases are TGTGCCAGCAGCTTAGAAGCGGTGAACACCGGGGAGCTGTTTTTT.

The chain uses TRBV5-1 and TRBJ1-2, with D hard to call. The V end lost 4 bases, the J end lost 3 bases, and 10 bases lay between the germline ends. Germline values: CDR1 SGHRS, CDR2 YFSETQ. The CDR3 has 13 residues. The chain's CDR3 is CASSREMDYGYTF. The CDR3 DNA is TGCGCCAGCAGCCGAGAGATGGACTATGGCTACACCTTC.

This chain uses TRBV5-8 with TRBJ1-2; no definite D call. Per germline, CDR1 SGHTS and CDR2 YDEGEE. V lost 3 bases and J lost 4, with 13 bases in between. CDR3 size: 14 residues. The CDR3: CASSWGVAGYGYTF. The CDR3, as DNA: TGTGCCAGCAGCTGGGGAGTTGCCGGCTATGGCTACACCTTC.

V and J are TRBV18 and TRBJ2-7, with 13 bases fitting TRBD2. The CDR3 has 15 residues. Germline V lookup: CDR1 KGHSH, CDR2 LQKENI. Trimming removed 10 bases from V and 5 bases from J; junction bases left unmatched: 11. The DNA of the CDR3 is TGTGCCACCCGACCCGGGACTAGCGGGATGGACGAGCAGTACTTC. Translating gives CATRPGTSGMDEQYF.

The chain joins TRBV5-5 to TRBJ2-5, with D possibly matching TRBD1 (5 bases). CDR1 and CDR2 (germline): SGHKS, YYEKEE (reference sequence). The CDR3 has 15 residues. V lost 4 bases to trimming and J lost 1 base, with 14 bases between them. The CDR3 DNA is TGTGCCAGCAGCCACCAAGAAGGGGCCCAAGAGACCCAGTACTTC. This encodes CASSHQEGAQETQYF.

The chain combines TRBV27 with TRBJ2-3; D remains unclear. The CDR3 consists of 14 residues. Germline V CDR1 and CDR2: MNHEY, SMNVEV (reference sequence). Trimming took off 6 bases at V and 0 bases at J, with 10 bases between the two ends. CDR3 protein: CASSATLSTDTQYF. CDR3 DNA sequence: TGTGCCAGCAGCGCGACACTGAGCACAGATACGCAGTATTTT.

This clone turned up a few times. The J gene is TRBJ2-2, the V gene TRBV10-1; the D is unclear. This CDR3 contains 14 residues. V dropped 4 bases and J dropped 6 bases, with 12 bases sitting between them. Per germline, CDR1 WNHNN and CDR2 SYGVQD (reference sequence). The CDR3 spells CASSGTLEAGELFF. For the CDR3, the DNA is TGCGCCAGCAGTGGAACATTAGAGGCCGGGGAGCTGTTTTTT.

This clone is a singleton in its sample. The chain combines TRBV6-5 with TRBJ1-2; TRBD1 aligns across 7 bases. The J segment lost 4 bases and the V segment lost 4 bases, leaving 6 bases of the junction unmatched. This CDR3 comprises 14 residues. Germline CDR1 is MNHEY and CDR2 is SVGAGI. The CDR3 loop reads CASSSPTGSYGYTF. The CDR3 DNA follows: TGTGCCAGCAGTTCACCGACAGGGTCCTATGGCTACACCTTC.

The CDR3 sequence: CASSQALPGQGGGKLFF. The DNA for the CDR3 is TGCGCCAGCAGCCAAGCCCTACCGGGACAGGGAGGGGGAAAACTGTTTTTT. This chain joins TRBV4-1 and TRBJ1-4, with TRBD1 matching over 9 bases. This CDR3 contains 17 residues. Germline-derived CDR1 and CDR2 are MGHRA and YSYEKL. V was clipped by 1 base and J by 10 bases; unmatched bases: 13.

V gene TRBV29-1 combines with J gene TRBJ1-1, with no clear D. CDR3 length: 10 residues. CDR1 is SQVTM, CDR2 ANQGSEA, per germline. Trimming stripped 4 bases from V and 8 bases from J, with 8 bases between. CDR3 nucleotide sequence: TGCAGCGTTGGGCATCGAGAAGCTTTCTTT. Translation gives CSVGHREAFF.

The V and J genes are TRBV7-8 and TRBJ1-3; D is possibly TRBD1 (5 bases). This CDR3 comprises 17 residues. V shed 1 base and J shed 0 bases, with 13 bases lying between them. The V gene's germline CDR1 is SGHVS and CDR2 FQNEAQ. The CDR3 here is CASSLGPGLSSGNTIYF. The CDR3 DNA follows: TGTGCCAGCAGCTTAGGACCGGGACTGAGCTCTGGAAACACCATATATTTT. Filled out from reference TRBV7-8 and TRBJ1-3, the complete variable domain reads GAGVSQSPRYKVAKRGQDVALRCDPISGHVSLFWYQQALGQGPEFLTYFQNEAQLDKSGLPSDRFFAERPEGSVSTLKIQRTQQEDSAVYLCASSLGPGLSSGNTIYFGEGSWLTVV.

The rearrangement joins TRBV2 to TRBJ2-7; perhaps TRBD1 as D (7 bases). Germline-derived CDR1 and CDR2 are SNHLY and FYNNEI. The CDR3 extends over 15 amino acids. Trimming removed 3 bases from V and 3 bases from J, with 15 bases in between. The CDR3 DNA reads TGTGCCAGCAGTGAGGAGGGGACAGTCAACTACGAGCAGTACTTC. It is translated as CASSEEGTVNYEQYF.

The rearrangement uses TRBV11-3 and TRBJ2-1, with TRBD1 identical over 11 bases. The germline CDR1 and CDR2 sequences are SGHNT and YENEEA. The junction had 9 bases not matched to a gene; V was cut back by 1 base and J by 7 bases. This CDR3 is 17 amino acids long. This CDR3 is CASSLGRDRGFRNEQFF. In nucleotides, the CDR3 is TGTGCCAGCAGCTTAGGGCGGGACAGGGGGTTTAGGAATGAGCAGTTCTTC. Looking up the rest from reference TRBV11-3 and TRBJ2-1 gives the full variable domain: EAGVVQSPRYKIIEKKQPVAFWCNPISGHNTLYWYLQNLGQGPELLIRYENEEAVDDSQLPKDRFSAERLKGVDSTLKIQPAELGDSAVYLCASSLGRDRGFRNEQFFGPGTRLTVL.

The chain has TRBV28 and TRBJ2-5; TRBD2 aligns across 12 bases. Unmatched junction bases numbered 9, after V lost 5 bases and J lost 5 bases. The CDR3 extends over 16 amino acids. Germline assignment: CDR1 MDHEN and CDR2 SYDVKM. CDR3 DNA: TGTGCCAGCAGTCGACTAGCGGGAGCCCCACGGGAGACCCAGTACTTC. Translating it yields CASSRLAGAPRETQYF.

The V and J genes are TRBV5-1 and TRBJ2-2; 7 bases are a match to TRBD1. The germline V gene has CDR1 SGHRS and CDR2 YFSETQ. The CDR3 covers 15 residues. The ends lost 2 bases at V and 3 bases at J; junction bases unmatched: 4. The CDR3 is CASSFQTGYTGELFF. The CDR3, as DNA: TGCGCCAGCAGCTTTCAGACAGGGTACACCGGGGAGCTGTTTTTT. Looking up the rest from reference TRBV5-1 and TRBJ2-2 gives the full variable domain: KAGVTQTPRYLIKTRGQQVTLSCSPISGHRSVSWYQQTPGQGLQFLFEYFSETQRNKGNFPGRFSGRQFSNSRSEMNVSTLELGDSALYLCASSFQTGYTGELFFGEGSRLTVL.

V is TRBV30 and J is TRBJ2-3, with D possibly matching TRBD2 (5 bases). The CDR3 spans 16 residues. Deletions cut 0 bases from V and 0 bases from J, with 13 bases between. Germline CDR1 GTSNPN, CDR2 SVGIG (reference sequence). In DNA, the CDR3 is TGTGCCTGGAGTGTCGGGGATTTCTCTAGCACAGATACGCAGTATTTT. This sequence encodes CAWSVGDFSSTDTQYF.

CDR3 DNA: TGTGCCAGCAGCGTAGTTGTGGGGGGAACTGAAGCTTTCTTT. This encodes CASSVVVGGTEAFF. This chain joins TRBV9 and TRBJ1-1, with a tentative D call TRBD1 (5 bases). CDR1 SGDLS and CDR2 YYNGEE come from the germline V gene. The CDR3 contains 14 residues. V was trimmed by 0 bases and J by 5 bases, leaving 11 bases between them.

The J gene is TRBJ2-3, the V gene TRBV11-3; D possibly corresponds to TRBD1 (5 bases). CDR1 and CDR2 (germline): SGHNT, YENEEA. The CDR3 loop spans 15 amino acids. V was pared by 5 bases and J by 4 bases, with 16 bases between. The CDR3 spells CASSRNVQDSDTQYF. CDR3 coding DNA: TGTGCCAGCAGCCGAAACGTACAGGATTCAGATACGCAGTATTTT.

The chain joins TRBV6-5 to TRBJ2-1, with TRBD2 matching 7 bases. The V segment lost 2 bases and the J segment 15 bases; nucleotides outside the gene matches: 4. Germline V lookup: CDR1 MNHEY, CDR2 SVGAGI. This CDR3 has 11 amino acids. In DNA, the CDR3 is TGTGCCAGCAGTTACGGGGGGGGGAGGTTCTTC. This sequence encodes CASSYGGGRFF.

The chain links TRBV28 to TRBJ1-2; 8 nucleotides agree with TRBD1. J gave up 0 bases and V 1 base, and 7 bases lay outside the gene matches. The CDR3 sequence is 17 residues long. Germline-derived CDR1 and CDR2 are MDHEN and SYDVKM. CDR3 nucleotide sequence: TGTGCCAGCAGTTTATCCCCAGGGACAGGCGCTAACTATGGCTACACCTTC. This gives the protein CASSLSPGTGANYGYTF.

The chain couples TRBV6-1 to TRBJ1-5, with D unresolved. Trimming took off 1 base at V and 4 bases at J, with 11 bases between the two ends. Looked up from germline, CDR1 is MNHNS and CDR2 is SASEGT. There are 15 residues in the CDR3. CDR3: CASSEVPGWNQPQHF. CDR3 DNA: TGTGCCAGCAGTGAAGTGCCAGGATGGAATCAGCCCCAGCATTTT.

This sequence joins TRBV5-6 and TRBJ2-1, with 15 positions matching TRBD2. This CDR3 has 17 amino acids. Trimming cost V 4 bases and J 7 bases; bases outside gene matches: 9. Germline CDR1 reads SGHDT; CDR2 reads YYEEEE. The CDR3 protein is CASSPPKGTSGRNEQFF. The CDR3 coding sequence is TGTGCCAGCAGCCCGCCGAAAGGGACTAGCGGGAGGAATGAGCAGTTCTTC.

As DNA, the CDR3 is TGCGCCAGCACCGAGAGGGTAGTAACGAAGAAACTGTTTTTT. Its protein is CASTERVVTKKLFF. The chain uses TRBV10-1 and TRBJ1-4; D is uncertain. Between the trimmed V and J ends, which lost 7 bases and 11 bases, there was a span of 20 bases. The germline V gene encodes CDR1 WNHNN and CDR2 SYGVQD (reference sequence). The CDR3 is made up of 14 amino acids.

The CDR3 sequence is CASSSGLGPDTQYF. The DNA for the CDR3 is TGCGCCAGCAGCTCGGGACTTGGGCCAGATACGCAGTATTTT. This rearrangement joins TRBV5-1 to TRBJ2-3, with D possibly matching TRBD2 (6 bases). From germline, CDR1 is SGHRS and CDR2 YFSETQ. The CDR3 is 14 amino acids. The V end was cut by 3 bases, the J end by 4 bases, with 12 bases between.

This chain uses TRBV30 with TRBJ2-7; D possibly corresponds to TRBD1 (6 bases). V lost 3 bases to trimming and J lost 0 bases, with 9 bases between them. CDR1 and CDR2 (germline): GTSNPN, SVGIG (reference sequence). This CDR3 has 13 residues. The DNA for the CDR3 is TGTGCCTGGAGCAACAGGGTCTCCTACGAGCAGTACTTC. Its protein product is CAWSNRVSYEQYF. Drawing the rest from reference TRBV30 and TRBJ2-7, the complete variable domain is SQTIHQWPATLVQPVGSPLSLECTVEGTSNPNLYWYRQAAGRGLQLLFYSVGIGQISSEVPQNLSASRPQDRQFILSSKKLLLSDSGFYLCAWSNRVSYEQYFGPGTRLTVT.